The 2 T cell receptor beta chains below come from one sample, sequenced in a study of blood T cells in healthy people across ages. Together with a sample-barcoded 5' primer, a J-beta primer mix was included in a second PCR lasting about 6 to 11 cycles. TCRdb re-called the 5' RACE reads through MiXCR, storing one row per CDR3 protein. Counted here are approximately 800,000 distinct CDR3 sequences, around 50% occurring once; the ten biggest clones make up roughly 24%. Specimen: blood. These receptors originate from a man in his forties in good health.

The chain combines TRBV5-1 with TRBJ2-3; D not certain. Germline lookup yields CDR1 SGHRS and CDR2 YFSETQ. Trimming removed 4 bases from V and 6 bases from J, with 18 bases in between. The CDR3 covers 15 residues. The CDR3 region is CASSVEATARDTQYF. The CDR3 coding sequence is TGCGCCAGCAGCGTCGAAGCTACCGCGCGGGATACGCAGTATTTT.

This clonotype showed up many times. The chain uses TRBV29-1 and TRBJ2-6, with TRBD1 identical over 9 bases. Trimming cost V 3 bases and J 0 bases; bases outside gene matches: 3. The germline V gene encodes CDR1 SQVTM and CDR2 ANQGSEA. CDR3 size: 16 residues. The CDR3 DNA follows: TGCAGCGTTGAGCACAGGGGGCTCTCTGGGGCCAACGTCCTGACTTTC. Amino acid sequence: CSVEHRGLSGANVLTF.